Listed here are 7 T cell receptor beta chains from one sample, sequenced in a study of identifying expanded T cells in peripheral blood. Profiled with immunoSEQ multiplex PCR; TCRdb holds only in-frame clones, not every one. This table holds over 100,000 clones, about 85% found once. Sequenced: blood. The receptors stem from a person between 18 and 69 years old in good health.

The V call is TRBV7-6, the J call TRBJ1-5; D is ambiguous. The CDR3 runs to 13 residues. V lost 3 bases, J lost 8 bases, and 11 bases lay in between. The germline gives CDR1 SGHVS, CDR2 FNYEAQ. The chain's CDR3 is CASSFTDDEPQHF. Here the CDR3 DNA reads TGTGCCAGCAGCTTTACAGATGATGAGCCCCAGCATTTT.

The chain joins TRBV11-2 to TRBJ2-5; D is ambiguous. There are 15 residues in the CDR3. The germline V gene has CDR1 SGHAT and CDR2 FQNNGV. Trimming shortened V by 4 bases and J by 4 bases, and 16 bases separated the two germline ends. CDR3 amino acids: CASSSPTRGVETQYF. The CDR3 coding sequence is TGTGCCAGCAGCTCTCCGACGAGAGGAGTAGAGACCCAGTACTTC. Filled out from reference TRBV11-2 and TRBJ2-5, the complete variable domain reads EAGVAQSPRYKIIEKRQSVAFWCNPISGHATLYWYQQILGQGPKLLIQFQNNGVVDDSQLPKDRFSAERLKGVDSTLKIQPAKLEDSAVYLCASSSPTRGVETQYFGPGTRLLVL.

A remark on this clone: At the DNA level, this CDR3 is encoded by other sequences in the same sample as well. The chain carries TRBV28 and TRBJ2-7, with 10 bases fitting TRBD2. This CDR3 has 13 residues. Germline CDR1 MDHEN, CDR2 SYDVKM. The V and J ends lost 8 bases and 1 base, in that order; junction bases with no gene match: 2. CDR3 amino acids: CASSLAGSYEQYF. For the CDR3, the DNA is TGTGCCAGCTCACTAGCGGGGTCCTACGAGCAGTACTTC.

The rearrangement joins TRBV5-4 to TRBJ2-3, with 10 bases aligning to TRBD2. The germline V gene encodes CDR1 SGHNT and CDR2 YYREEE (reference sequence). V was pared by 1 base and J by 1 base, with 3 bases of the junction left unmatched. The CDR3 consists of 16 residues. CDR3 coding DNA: TGTGCCAGCAGCTTGCGGCTAGCGGGGGGCACAGATACGCAGTATTTT. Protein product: CASSLRLAGGTDTQYF.

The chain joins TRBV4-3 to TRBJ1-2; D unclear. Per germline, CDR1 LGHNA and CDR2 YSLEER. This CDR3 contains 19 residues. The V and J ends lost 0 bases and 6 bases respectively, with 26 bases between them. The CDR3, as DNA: TGCGCCAGCAGCCAAGATCCCTCGGGGTTCCCTACAGTCTCCAATGGCTACACCTTC. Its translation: CASSQDPSGFPTVSNGYTF.

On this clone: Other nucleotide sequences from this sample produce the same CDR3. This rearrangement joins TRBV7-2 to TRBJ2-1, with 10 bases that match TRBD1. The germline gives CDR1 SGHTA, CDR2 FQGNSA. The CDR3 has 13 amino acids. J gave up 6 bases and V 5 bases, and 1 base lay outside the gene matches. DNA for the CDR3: TGTGCCAGCAGCCGGACAGGGGGCAATGAGCAGTTCTTC. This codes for CASSRTGGNEQFF.

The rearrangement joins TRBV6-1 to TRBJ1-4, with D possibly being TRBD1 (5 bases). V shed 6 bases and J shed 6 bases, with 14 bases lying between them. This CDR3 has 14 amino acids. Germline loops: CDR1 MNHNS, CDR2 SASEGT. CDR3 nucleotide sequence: TGTGCCAGCAGCGGACAAGGCCTGTATGAAAAACTGTTTTTT. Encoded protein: CASSGQGLYEKLFF.